Listed below are T cell receptor beta chains from one sample, sequenced in a study of shared clonotypes between healthy human individuals. The method was immunoSEQ multiplex PCR; TCRdb's version includes in-frame clones alone and lacks a portion of them. The sample holds around 2.1 million clones, almost 96% seen once. Sequencing was performed on naive CD4+ T cells sorted from blood. The source is a young man in good health. CDR3s include the opening cysteine and the closing phenylalanine or tryptophan. A D gene is named only where the DNA matches it firmly. Clone size is stated in some rows and not others, as once, few, many or a class when expanded.

j_gene,d_gene,abundance,v_gene,CDR3nt,CDR3aa
TRBJ2-6,TRBD2,NA,TRBV5-6,TGTGCCAGCAGCTTAGGACTAGCCCTAAGCTCTGGGGCCAACGTCCTGACTTTC,CASSLGLALSSGANVLTF
TRBJ1-1,NA,NA,TRBV7-9,TGTGCCAGCAGCTCATTAGGGGAGTGGACTGAAGCTTTCTTT,CASSSLGEWTEAFF
TRBJ1-4,TRBD1,once,TRBV5-1,TGCGCCAGCAGCTTGACAGGGGGTGAAAAACTGTTTTTT,CASSLTGGEKLFF
TRBJ1-1,TRBD1,NA,TRBV2,TGTGCCAGCAGTACCACGGACAGGGGAGGATCGGAAGCTTTCTTT,CASSTTDRGGSEAFF
TRBJ2-2,TRBD2,NA,TRBV4-1,TGCGCCAGCAGCCAAGATCCCTCCCTAGCGGGAGTCACCGGGGAGCTGTTTTTT,CASSQDPSLAGVTGELFF
TRBJ1-1,NA,NA,TRBV5-4,TGTGCCAGCAGCTCGAAATCAGGGGCGGTGAACACTGAAGCTTTCTTT,CASSSKSGAVNTEAFF
TRBJ1-2,TRBD1,NA,TRBV6-1,TGTGCCAGCAGGCGGACAGGGATGAATGGCTACACCTTC,CASRRTGMNGYTF
TRBJ2-1,TRBD1,NA,TRBV5-4,TGTGCCAGCAGCCTGAGCCGGGACAGAAACTACAATGAGCAGTTCTTC,CASSLSRDRNYNEQFF
TRBJ2-7,TRBD2,NA,TRBV7-2,TGTGCCAGCAGCTTGGGACTAGCGGGAGGAGGGGCCTACGAGCAGTACTTC,CASSLGLAGGGAYEQYF
TRBJ2-1,TRBD2,NA,TRBV7-2,TGTGCCAGCAGCTTCTGGACTAGCGGGAGGGATGAGCAGTTCTTC,CASSFWTSGRDEQFF
TRBJ2-3,NA,NA,TRBV4-3,TGCGCCAGCAGCCAAGTTGAGGGCACAGATACGCAGTATTTT,CASSQVEGTDTQYF
TRBJ2-3,NA,once,TRBV7-2,TGTGCCAGCAGACCGGACAGACAAAGGGATACGCAGTATTTT,CASRPDRQRDTQYF
TRBJ2-1,TRBD2,NA,TRBV15,TGTGCCACCAGCCGCTCGCTAGCGGGGAATGAGCAGTTCTTC,CATSRSLAGNEQFF
TRBJ1-2,NA,NA,TRBV19,TGTGCCAGTAGTATCGCTACGGAGTATGGCTACACCTTC,CASSIATEYGYTF
TRBJ2-3,NA,NA,TRBV30,TGTGCCTGGAGGGGTTCCTCGAGCACAGATACGCAGTATTTT,CAWRGSSSTDTQYF
TRBJ1-5,NA,NA,TRBV4-1,TGCGCCAGCAGCCAAGATAGGACACCGAATCAGCCCCAGCATTTT,CASSQDRTPNQPQHF
TRBJ1-5,NA,NA,TRBV7-2,TGTGCCAGCAGCTTAAGAGGGAATCAGCCCCAGCATTTT,CASSLRGNQPQHF
TRBJ2-6,NA,NA,TRBV7-2,TGTGCCAGCAGCTTAGTGGGCTCTGGGGCCAACGTCCTGACTTTC,CASSLVGSGANVLTF
TRBJ2-5,TRBD2,NA,TRBV6-5,TGTGCCAGCACTAGGACTAGCATACTTGGGGAGACCCAGTACTTC,CASTRTSILGETQYF
TRBJ2-7,NA,NA,TRBV7-9,TGTGCCAGCAGCTTAAGGACATCATCCGAGCAGTACTTC,CASSLRTSSEQYF
TRBJ2-7,NA,NA,TRBV2,TGTGCCAGCAGTAGAAGCGGATACGAGCAGTACTTC,CASSRSGYEQYF
TRBJ2-7,TRBD2,NA,TRBV5-1,TGCGCCAGCAGCTTGGTGCAGGGACTAAACGAGCAGTACTTC,CASSLVQGLNEQYF
TRBJ1-5,NA,NA,TRBV11-1,TGTGCCAGCAGCCCAGGCTGGTATCAGCCCCAGCATTTT,CASSPGWYQPQHF
TRBJ2-1,NA,once,TRBV5-8,TGTGCCAGCAGCCGTCGGACAGGTGGACTAGAGCAGTTCTTC,CASSRRTGGLEQFF
TRBJ1-3,TRBD1,NA,TRBV30,TGTGCCGCGGGACAGGGGGCGTTTGGAAACACCATATATTTT,CAAGQGAFGNTIYF
TRBJ1-5,NA,NA,TRBV30,TGTGCCTGGAGTGTACCCGGGGCCAGCAATCAGCCCCAGCATTTT,CAWSVPGASNQPQHF
TRBJ1-1,NA,NA,TRBV7-2,TGTGCCAGCAGCTTCCTTCGGGGGAACACTGAAGCTTTCTTT,CASSFLRGNTEAFF
TRBJ2-1,NA,NA,TRBV7-2,TGTGCCAGCAGCTCGACAATTGAGCAGTTCTTC,CASSSTIEQFF